This TCR beta chain was retrieved from a study of cytomegalovirus exposure and HLA in healthy donors. Per the germline V gene, CDR1 is SGHTA and CDR2 is FQGNSA. The CDR3 is 14 amino acids. V was trimmed by 0 bases and J by 4 bases, leaving 10 bases between them. Primers for the PCR totalled 60 Vbeta and 13 Jbeta. The protocol was immunoSEQ multiplex PCR, while the TCRdb copy is restricted to in-frame clones and leaves out a portion. The sample lists 85,000 to 120,000 clones; approximately 70% were seen once. About this clone itself: Its antigen is unknown.

General study findings and limits: One variant, a missense change in DCLRE1C, was linked in a later analysis to TCR beta V- and J-gene trimming.

The J gene is TRBJ2-7, the V gene TRBV7-2; possibly TRBD1 for D (5 bases). The material sequenced was PBMCs. This receptor was identified in a boy younger than 18 in good health and CMV-seronegative. The CDR3 coding sequence is TGTGCCAGCAGCTTAGCTGCCCAGGGTTACGAGCAGTACTTC. It is translated as CASSLAAQGYEQYF.